This TCR beta chain was recovered during a study of post-analysis software for immune sequencing data. Study-wide findings and caveats: Comparison of patients with controls showed about 5 TRBV segments more frequent in patients, TRBV5-6, TRBV5-1 and TRBV20-1 among them. For normalized Chao1 diversity, multiple sclerosis patients scored significantly lower than controls did. Samples made in the same batch grouped tightly together by F measure.

The TCR beta cDNA libraries contained unique molecular identifiers. The yield from roughly 1 to 10 million T cells was some 500,000 cDNA molecules in total. TCRdb independently ran MiXCR on the PCR reads; one entry per CDR3 protein. The data contain over 700,000 distinct CDR3 sequences, roughly 27% of them seen just once; the ten biggest clones take up under 0.7%. The sample holds a few counts of this clonotype. The antigen is not known. V shed 2 bases, J shed 3 bases, and the junction held 9 bases outside the gene matches. Germline assignment: CDR1 DFQATT and CDR2 SNEGSKA (reference sequence). This CDR3 contains 15 residues.

The material sequenced was blood. The clonotype was recovered from a girl aged 5-17 years with multiple sclerosis. The chain recombines TRBV20-1 with TRBJ2-5, with TRBD1 matching over 7 bases. The CDR3 bases are TGCAGTGCTAGAAAAACAGGGGCTAACAAAGAGACCCAGTACTTC. Translated: CSARKTGANKETQYF.